Described below is a single T cell receptor beta chain sequence and its context. These data originate in a study of blood T cell repertoires in COVID-19. Study at large: The United States, Italy and Spain provided the acute and convalescent COVID-19 samples. T cells, B-cell-depleted T cells, or PBMCs provided the cDNA or gDNA that served as material.

The V and J ends lost 4 bases and 1 base, in that order; junction bases with no gene match: 4. Per germline, CDR1 SGHAT and CDR2 FQNNGV. The CDR3 has 16 amino acids. The authors' processing: Amplifying reference gene primers gave estimates of nucleated cell counts. Some clones are missing from TCRdb's copy, which holds only in-frame ones; the method was immunoSEQ multiplex PCR. V and J calls and clone size are copied from that table; D and trimming were computed from the DNA. The sample holds 150,000 to 200,000 clones, about three quarters seen once. The gene calls are TRBV11-2 and TRBJ1-1, with 12 bases that match TRBD1. The TCR comes from a man in his fifties or sixties with acute or convalescent COVID-19. The sequencing sample was made of peripheral blood. The CDR3 bases are TGTGCCAGCAGCTATAGGGGACAGGGGGCGAACACTGAAGCTTTCTTT. As protein: CASSYRGQGANTEAFF.